This T cell receptor beta chain was captured by sequencing in a study of T cells in Graves' hyperthyroidism and ophthalmopathy. The CDR3 runs 13 residues. Germline CDR1 is SGHTA and CDR2 is FQGNSA. Trimming pared 5 bases from V and 7 bases from J, leaving 15 bases between. Exclusion of a patient resulted from uncontrolled infection, other autoimmune disease, pregnancy or lactation. Diagnostic assessment was based on clinical symptoms, serum thyroxine and TRAb, thyroid ultrasound and orbital computed tomography. Amplified TCR beta CDR3 regions came from RNA transcripts. The HTBI primer set drove a first-round RT-PCR of the TCR CDR3. Each CDR3 protein is one row after TCRdb ran MiXCR on the multiplex PCR reads. The sample carries about 570,000 distinct CDR3 sequences, about half recorded once. On this clonotype itself: The antigen is not known.

General observations from the study: Ophthalmopathy was told apart from stable hyperthyroidism by a 13 V-J model.

The specimen was peripheral blood or thyroid tissue (not recorded which). V and J are TRBV7-2 and TRBJ2-7, with D perhaps assigned TRBD1 or TRBD2 (5 bases each). The source is an adult woman with Graves' disease, either hyperthyroidism or ophthalmopathy (not recorded which). The DNA of the CDR3 is TGTGCCAGCAGCCGGGACGGATTAGGTGAGCAGTACTTC. It encodes CASSRDGLGEQYF. The full variable domain, its missing parts supplied by reference TRBV7-2 and TRBJ2-7, is GAGVSQSPSNKVTEKGKDVELRCDPISGHTALYWYRQSLGQGLEFLIYFQGNSAPDKSGLPSDRFSAERTGGSVSTLTIQRTQQEDSAVYLCASSRDGLGEQYFGPGTRLTVT.